The rows below give T cell receptor beta chains drawn from one sample of a study of PD-L1 blockade in urothelial cancer. Profiled with immunoSEQ multiplex PCR; TCRdb holds only in-frame clones, not every one. The repertoire holds tens of thousands of clones, 81% seen once, with around 2.5% in the top ten. This specimen was PBMCs, taken around atezolizumab (anti-PD-L1) treatment. These receptors all stem from a man between 65 and 85 years old with urothelial cancer. CDR3s include the opening cysteine and the closing phenylalanine or tryptophan. A D gene is named only where the DNA matches it firmly. Size is stated for part of the rows, as once, few or many counts, or as a class when the clone is expanded.

>15|TRBD2|TRBV5-4|NA|TRBJ2-7
TGTGCCAGCAGCTTGGGAGGCGGGAGAGATTACGAGCAGTACTTC
CASSLGGGRDYEQYF
>14|TRBD2|TRBV6-5|NA|TRBJ2-2
TGTGCCAGCATCCCAGCGGGAGCCACCGGGGAGCTGTTTTTT
CASIPAGATGELFF
>15|TRBD1|TRBV11-3|NA|TRBJ2-7
TGTGCCAGCAGCCCAAGAGACAGGGAGAGCTACGAGCAGTACTTC
CASSPRDRESYEQYF
>14|NA|TRBV5-1|NA|TRBJ1-1
TGCGCCAGCAGCAGGGACGGGGGGGTCACTGAAGCTTTCTTT
CASSRDGGVTEAFF
>15|TRBD1|TRBV5-1|NA|TRBJ2-7
TGCGCCAGCAGCTTGAGCGGGACAGGGTCCTACGAGCAGTACTTC
CASSLSGTGSYEQYF
>16|NA|TRBV5-4|few|TRBJ2-1
TGTGCCAGCAGCTTGGCAGCTTCGCTCGAGGGTAATGAGCAGTTCTTC
CASSLAASLEGNEQFF
>15|NA|TRBV7-6|NA|TRBJ1-5
TGTGCCAGCAGCTTTGCCCAGGGCGGTAATCAGCCCCAGCATTTT
CASSFAQGGNQPQHF
>14|NA|TRBV27|once|TRBJ2-3
TGTGCCAGCAGTTTAATCAGAAACACAGATACGCAGTATTTT
CASSLIRNTDTQYF
>14|TRBD2|TRBV28|NA|TRBJ2-1
TGTGCCAGCAGTTTAGAGCGGGAAAGCAATGAGCAGTTCTTC
CASSLERESNEQFF
>13|NA|TRBV6-5|NA|TRBJ2-1
TGTGCCAGCAGTTACTCCCGGTCCAATGAGCAGTTCTTC
CASSYSRSNEQFF
>14|NA|TRBV28|few|TRBJ1-5
TGTGCCAGCAGTTACGGGTACAACAATCAGCCCCAGCATTTT
CASSYGYNNQPQHF
>14|NA|TRBV19|few|TRBJ1-1
TGTGCCAGTAGTATAGTGGAGGGGAAGACTGAAGCTTTCTTT
CASSIVEGKTEAFF
>15|TRBD2|TRBV5-1|NA|TRBJ2-1
TGCGCCAGCAGTAGGGGGACTAGCGGGAACTATGAGCAGTTCTTC
CASSRGTSGNYEQFF
>13|NA|TRBV19|NA|TRBJ2-5
TGTGCCAGTAACGGACGGGGAGGAGAGACCCAGTACTTC
CASNGRGGETQYF
>16|NA|TRBV19|NA|TRBJ1-5
TGTGCCAGTAGTTATGGAGGAGGTAATAGCAATCAGCCCCAGCATTTT
CASSYGGGNSNQPQHF
>15|NA|TRBV28|once|TRBJ1-1
TGTGCCAGCAGTATCCCGGGACATCAGAACACTGAAGCTTTCTTT
CASSIPGHQNTEAFF
>14|TRBD2|TRBV29-1|NA|TRBJ2-3
TGCAGCGTTGTTTCTGGACTAGTAATAGATACGCAGTATTTT
CSVVSGLVIDTQYF
>14|TRBD1|TRBV2|NA|TRBJ1-2
TGTGCCAGCAGTGAAGGGGGCAGGGGGCAGGGCTACACCTTC
CASSEGGRGQGYTF
>14|TRBD1|TRBV9|NA|TRBJ2-7
TGTGCCAGCAGCGTAGAGGGACAGTCTTACGAGCAGTACTTC
CASSVEGQSYEQYF
>19|TRBD1|TRBV4-3|NA|TRBJ1-3
TGCGCCAGCAGCCACACCCGGGAGGCAGGGGGCCACTCTGGAAACACCATATATTTT
CASSHTREAGGHSGNTIYF
>14|NA|TRBV7-8|few|TRBJ2-7
TGTGCCAGCAGCCCATCTGAGATCTCCTACGAGCAGTACTTC
CASSPSEISYEQYF
>14|NA|TRBV2|NA|TRBJ1-2
TGTGCCAGCAGCCCCAGGGGATCGGTCCCCCTCTACACCTTC
CASSPRGSVPLYTF
>13|TRBD1|TRBV30|NA|TRBJ2-7
TGTGCCTGGGACCGGGACAGGGGCTACGAGCAGTACTTC
CAWDRDRGYEQYF
>12|NA|TRBV6-6|NA|TRBJ2-7
TGTGCCAGCAGTTACGAGGTACACGAGCAGTACTTC
CASSYEVHEQYF
>13|NA|TRBV5-5|once|TRBJ1-5
TGTGCCAGCAGCTTATATAGCAATCAGCCCCAGCATTTT
CASSLYSNQPQHF
>13|TRBD1|TRBV13|few|TRBJ1-4
TGTGCCAGCAGCTCCAGACAGGGTGAAAAACTGTTTTTT
CASSSRQGEKLFF
>16|TRBD1|TRBV27|NA|TRBJ1-2
TGTGCCAGCAGTTGGACAGGGGGGGGTGCAAACTATGGCTACACCTTC
CASSWTGGGANYGYTF
>16|TRBD1|TRBV18|NA|TRBJ2-2
TGTGCCAGCTCACCAGTTCAGGGGGACGACACCGGGGAGCTGTTTTTT
CASSPVQGDDTGELFF
>19|TRBD2|TRBV7-8|NA|TRBJ2-1
TGTGCCAGCAGCCCCTCCGGACTAGCGGGACCTTCCTCCTACAATGAGCAGTTCTTC
CASSPSGLAGPSSYNEQFF
>18|NA|TRBV4-3|NA|TRBJ2-7
TGCGTCAGCAGCCAAGATCACTGGGGTCTGGGGGCGGCCTACGAGCAGTACTTC
CVSSQDHWGLGAAYEQYF
>12|NA|TRBV19|NA|TRBJ2-2
TGTGCCAGTAGTATTATGGAGGGGGAGCTGTTTTTT
CASSIMEGELFF
>13|NA|TRBV11-2|NA|TRBJ2-1
TGTGCCAGCAGCTCCTTGACTCCCCGGCGGCAGTTCTTC
CASSSLTPRRQFF
>17|NA|TRBV5-1|few|TRBJ2-1
TGCGCCAGCAGCTTGGGTTGGCCAGTAAGCTCCTACAATGAGCAGTTCTTC
CASSLGWPVSSYNEQFF
>16|TRBD2|TRBV4-3|NA|TRBJ2-3
TGCGCCAGCAGCCAAGAAGCGGGAGGGTATGTCGATACGCAGTATTTT
CASSQEAGGYVDTQYF
>14|TRBD1|TRBV19|NA|TRBJ2-5
TGTGCCAGTAGTACAACAGGGGGCGGTGAGACCCAGTACTTC
CASSTTGGGETQYF
>14|NA|TRBV7-9|NA|TRBJ2-7
TGTGCCAGCAGCGGTCCCGGAGGAGCCTACGAGCAGTACTTC
CASSGPGGAYEQYF
>15|TRBD1|TRBV5-4|few|TRBJ2-7
TGTGCCAGCAGCTTGGAGGGGGCGCGGGCCTACGAGCAGTACTTC
CASSLEGARAYEQYF
>16|NA|TRBV2|NA|TRBJ1-5
TGTGCCAGCACGCTCCGTACAGGGTTTAGCAATCAGCCCCAGCATTTT
CASTLRTGFSNQPQHF
>11|NA|TRBV11-1|NA|TRBJ2-1
TGTGCCAGCAGATCAATCGGTGAGCAGTTCTTC
CASRSIGEQFF
>16|TRBD2|TRBV18|NA|TRBJ2-1
TGTGCCAGCTCACCACCGAGCGGGAGGGCCAACAATGAGCAGTTCTTC
CASSPPSGRANNEQFF
>15|TRBD2|TRBV5-1|NA|TRBJ2-2
TGCGCCAGCACGGGACTAGCGGGAGGAACCGGGGAGCTGTTTTTT
CASTGLAGGTGELFF
>15|NA|TRBV4-3|once|TRBJ1-2
TGCGCCAGCAGCCAAGAGGCGGACTTTAACTATGGCTACACCTTC
CASSQEADFNYGYTF
>13|NA|TRBV5-1|NA|TRBJ2-2
TGCGCCAGCAGCTTACAGAGCACCGGGGAGCTGTTTTTT
CASSLQSTGELFF
>19|TRBD2|TRBV27|NA|TRBJ2-3
TGTGCCAGCAGTTTACGGGGTGCTAGCGGGATCCGCCGCACAGATACGCAGTATTTT
CASSLRGASGIRRTDTQYF
>14|NA|TRBV23-1|NA|TRBJ1-2
TGCGCCAGCAGTCAACCCGACAGGCCTGCTGGCTACACCTTC
CASSQPDRPAGYTF
>15|NA|TRBV27|NA|TRBJ2-3
TGTGCCAGCAGTTTAACAGCGGTGGGAACAGATACGCAGTATTTT
CASSLTAVGTDTQYF
>15|NA|TRBV9|NA|TRBJ1-5
TGTGCCAGCAGCGTAGGGGCGGGGGGGCCTCAGCCCCAGCATTTT
CASSVGAGGPQPQHF
>13|NA|TRBV19|NA|TRBJ2-3
TGTGCCAGTAGGAACAGGGTGACAGATACGCAGTATTTT
CASRNRVTDTQYF
>16|NA|TRBV7-2|few|TRBJ2-7
TGTGCCAGCAGCCCCCGACGGCAGGGGGGTAACTACGAGCAGTACTTC
CASSPRRQGGNYEQYF
>17|NA|TRBV4-2|NA|TRBJ2-1
TGTGCCAGCAGCCAAGTCATAAGAGGCTTTTCCTACAATGAGCAGTTCTTC
CASSQVIRGFSYNEQFF